A single sample gave rise to the 11 T cell receptor beta chains below, sequenced in a study of Ad26.COV2.S vaccination and SARS-CoV-2 variants. Sequenced by immunoSEQ multiplex PCR; TCRdb stores in-frame clones only, minus some. The repertoire holds a few hundred thousand clones, with approximately 87% as singletons. Sample treatment: around 19 received Ad26.COV2.S at low or high dose, single or two shots; 5 received placebo; per-sample allocation not given. Sampling took place 63 days after the first vaccine or placebo injection. The input for sequencing was peripheral blood, taken in a trial of Ad26.COV2.S vaccine versus placebo. Receptors were obtained from a person aged 18-60 years who received the Ad26.COV2.S COVID-19 vaccine or a placebo.

This chain's CDR3 is CASSKALLGPLYF. The CDR3 DNA sequence: TGTGCCAGCAGCAAAGCCCTATTGGGACCGCTGTACTTC. The genes are TRBV21-1 and TRBJ2-5. TRBV21-1 counts as a pseudogene. The CDR3 loop spans 13 amino acids.

The gene calls are TRBV18 and TRBJ1-1; 9 bases match TRBD1. The CDR3 spans 15 residues. With V trimmed by 1 base and J by 1 base, 1 base remained unmatched. CDR1 KGHSH and CDR2 LQKENI come from the germline V gene. The DNA for the CDR3 is TGTGCCAGCTCACCACGGACAGGGGCGAACACTGAAGCTTTCTTT. This gives the protein CASSPRTGANTEAFF.

The chain links TRBV11-2 to TRBJ2-5; no firm D call. Germline V gene data show CDR1 as SGHAT and CDR2 as FQNNGV. V was shortened by 3 bases and J by 3 bases, with 5 bases between the two germline ends. The CDR3 covers 12 residues. CDR3: CASSFGEETQYF. DNA for the CDR3: TGTGCCAGCAGCTTTGGGGAAGAGACCCAGTACTTC.

This clone has only one observation. V is TRBV7-2 and J is TRBJ1-1; no definite D call. The CDR3 has 15 amino acids. The germline CDR1 and CDR2 sequences are SGHTA and FQGNSA. Trimming left V 1 base short and J 0 bases short, with 9 bases between. CDR3 sequence: CASSLVQLMNTEAFF. As DNA, the CDR3 is TGTGCCAGCAGCTTAGTACAGCTTATGAACACTGAAGCTTTCTTT.

V and J are TRBV2 and TRBJ2-7; 11 positions agree with TRBD2. This CDR3 is 16 amino acids long. J was trimmed by 7 bases and V by 6 bases; bases with no gene match: 14. In germline, CDR1 is SNHLY, CDR2 FYNNEI. The CDR3 bases are TGTGCCAGCAGACGCGCCCCCGGGACTAGCGGACTAGAGCAGTACTTC. Amino acids: CASRRAPGTSGLEQYF.

The chain combines TRBV27 with TRBJ2-7, with D tentatively TRBD1 (6 bases). Germline V gives CDR1 MNHEY, CDR2 SMNVEV (reference sequence). The CDR3 runs to 14 residues. Trimming left V 3 bases short and J 2 bases short, with 11 bases between. The CDR3 region has the DNA TGTGCCAGCAGTTTCTCACAGGGCCCCTACGAGCAGTACTTC. As protein: CASSFSQGPYEQYF.

The chain links TRBV30 to TRBJ2-5, with D perhaps matching TRBD2 (5 bases). Germline V gives CDR1 GTSNPN, CDR2 SVGIG (reference sequence). This CDR3 has 13 residues. V lost 1 base, J lost 6 bases, and 12 bases lay in between. The CDR3 DNA follows: TGTGCCTGGAGTGGTGGCCGGGATCAGACCCAGTACTTC. It translates to CAWSGGRDQTQYF. The full variable domain, with the rest looked up from reference TRBV30 and TRBJ2-5, is SQTIHQWPATLVQPVGSPLSLECTVEGTSNPNLYWYRQAAGRGLQLLFYSVGIGQISSEVPQNLSASRPQDRQFILSSKKLLLSDSGFYLCAWSGGRDQTQYFGPGTRLLVL.

J is TRBJ1-1 and V is TRBV5-5; D remains ambiguous. CDR1 SGHKS and CDR2 YYEKEE come from the germline V gene (reference sequence). Trimming shortened V by 3 bases and J by 4 bases, and 19 bases separated the two germline ends. This CDR3 contains 16 residues. For the CDR3, the DNA is TGTGCCAGCAGCTCGTCTCCTTGGGAGCGGGGCACTGAAGCTTTCTTT. Protein sequence: CASSSSPWERGTEAFF.

The J gene is TRBJ1-1, the V gene TRBV6-5, with unresolved D. V gave up 8 bases and J gave up 6 bases, with 19 bases separating them. This CDR3 has 14 residues. Germline V CDR1 and CDR2: MNHEY, SVGAGI. The chain's CDR3 is CASSLGLRTPEAFF. In DNA form, the CDR3 reads TGTGCCAGCTCCCTGGGGTTACGAACGCCTGAAGCTTTCTTT.

The chain links TRBV25-1 to TRBJ2-7; D not resolved. V was clipped by 6 bases and J by 2 bases, with 11 bases between them. The germline V gene encodes CDR1 MGHDK and CDR2 SYGVNS. This CDR3 contains 13 residues. This CDR3 reads CASSPTGTYEQYF. The CDR3 DNA is TGTGCCAGCAGCCCAACTGGAACCTACGAGCAGTACTTC.

This clone appeared many times. This CDR3 is also generated by other DNA sequences in the sample. V gene TRBV28 combines with J gene TRBJ1-5; D call uncertain. Germline V gene data show CDR1 as MDHEN and CDR2 as SYDVKM. V was clipped by 5 bases and J by 0 bases, with 5 bases between them. The CDR3 runs 13 residues. CDR3 nucleotides: TGTGCCAGCAGTCCGAATAGCAATCAGCCCCAGCATTTT. Translated, it gives CASSPNSNQPQHF.